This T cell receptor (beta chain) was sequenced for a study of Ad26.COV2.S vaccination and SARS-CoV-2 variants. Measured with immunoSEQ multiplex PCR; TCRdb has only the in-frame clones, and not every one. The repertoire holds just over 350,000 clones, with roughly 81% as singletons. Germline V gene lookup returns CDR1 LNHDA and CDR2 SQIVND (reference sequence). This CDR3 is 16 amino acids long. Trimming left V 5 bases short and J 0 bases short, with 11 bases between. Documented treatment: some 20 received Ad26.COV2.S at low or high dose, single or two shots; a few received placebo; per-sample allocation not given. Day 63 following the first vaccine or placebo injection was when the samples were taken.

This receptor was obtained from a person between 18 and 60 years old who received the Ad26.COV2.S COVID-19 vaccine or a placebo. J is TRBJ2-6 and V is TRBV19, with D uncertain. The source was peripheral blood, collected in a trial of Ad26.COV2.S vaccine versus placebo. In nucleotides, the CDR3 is TGTGCCAGTAGTCTTGTCAGCCGCTCTGGGGCCAACGTCCTGACTTTC. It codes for CASSLVSRSGANVLTF.